These 23 T cell receptor beta chains originate from one sample sequenced in a study of T-cell memory formation after mild COVID-19. Each CDR3 protein is one row after TCRdb ran MiXCR on the 5' RACE reads. In the table there are just over 350,000 distinct CDR3 sequences, 13% to 15% of which are singletons. The sequenced material came from PBMCs or a T cell subset sorted from them (not recorded which). Receptor source: a young man who had mild COVID-19 (a few samples of this study predate the infection). Cell type and time point are not known.

This clonotype has only a few counts. The chain is built from TRBV20-1 and TRBJ1-1; D remains unclear. The germline V gene has CDR1 DFQATT and CDR2 SNEGSKA (reference sequence). This CDR3 comprises 14 residues. Trimming cost V 5 bases and J 1 base, with 14 bases left between them. In DNA, the CDR3 is TGCAGTGCTCGCCGGACCTCTGGGAACACTGAAGCTTTCTTT. It codes for CSARRTSGNTEAFF.

This rearrangement joins TRBV19 to TRBJ1-3; D call uncertain. Per the germline V gene, CDR1 is LNHDA and CDR2 is SQIVND (reference sequence). There are 13 residues in the CDR3. The V gene lost 7 bases and the J gene lost 5 bases, with 12 bases spanning the gap. This chain's CDR3 is CASTRGLRNTIYF. In DNA, the CDR3 is TGTGCCAGTACCCGTGGGCTCCGAAACACCATATATTTT.

This clonotype was counted a few times. V usage is TRBV5-1 and J usage is TRBJ2-1; D possibly uses TRBD1 or TRBD2 (5 bases each). The V and J ends lost 3 bases and 3 bases respectively, with 10 bases between them. CDR3 length: 14 residues. The germline CDR1 and CDR2 sequences are SGHRS and YFSETQ. The CDR3, as DNA: TGCGCCAGCAGCTCCCGGGACGGCTACAATGAGCAGTTCTTC. It specifies CASSSRDGYNEQFF. The variable domain in full, completed from reference TRBV5-1 and TRBJ2-1, reads KAGVTQTPRYLIKTRGQQVTLSCSPISGHRSVSWYQQTPGQGLQFLFEYFSETQRNKGNFPGRFSGRQFSNSRSEMNVSTLELGDSALYLCASSSRDGYNEQFFGPGTRLTVL.

Ten or more counts support this clonotype. The chain joins TRBV15 to TRBJ2-5; 7 bases are shared with TRBD1. This CDR3 spans 16 amino acids. Unmatched junction bases numbered 9, after V lost 2 bases and J lost 3 bases. In germline, CDR1 is LNHNV, CDR2 YYDKDF (reference sequence). The CDR3 DNA reads as TGTGCCACCAGCAGACCGGGACAGCTGGTTAAAGAGACCCAGTACTTC. Protein product: CATSRPGQLVKETQYF. The full variable domain, its missing parts supplied by reference TRBV15 and TRBJ2-5, is DAMVIQNPRYQVTQFGKPVTLSCSQTLNHNVMYWYQQKSSQAPKLLFHYYDKDFNNEADTPDNFQSRRPNTSFCFLDIRSPGLGDTAMYLCATSRPGQLVKETQYFGPGTRLLVL.

This chain uses TRBV12-3 or TRBV12-4 with TRBJ2-1; TRBD2 agrees at 10 bases. The CDR3 has 18 residues. Trimming removed 3 bases from V and 8 bases from J; junction bases left unmatched: 16. CDR3 coding DNA: TGTGCCAGCAGTTTCCCGAGGGAAGCGGGGGGGCCTCGGGATGAGCAGTTCTTC. This codes for CASSFPREAGGPRDEQFF.

This clonotype was observed many times. The chain joins TRBV7-2 to TRBJ2-5, with D possibly being TRBD2 (6 bases). CDR1 and CDR2 from the germline V gene are SGHTA and FQGNSA. Trimming stripped 2 bases from V and 5 bases from J, with 12 bases between. This CDR3 has 14 amino acids. The CDR3 is CASSLMVAGETQYF. Written as DNA, the CDR3 is TGTGCCAGCAGCTTAATGGTGGCGGGGGAGACCCAGTACTTC.

This sequence joins TRBV4-1 and TRBJ1-5; 9 bases fit TRBD1. The CDR3 contains 16 residues. CDR1 is MGHRA, CDR2 YSYEKL, per germline. J lost 4 bases, V lost 4 bases, and 8 bases had no gene match. The CDR3 region is CASSRIQGAGNQPQHF. For the CDR3, the DNA is TGCGCCAGCAGCCGGATACAGGGGGCGGGGAATCAGCCCCAGCATTTT.

This clonotype showed up just once. This may be a read error: a much more frequent sequence differs by one nucleotide. The chain joins TRBV29-1 to TRBJ2-3; D gene unclear. The germline gives CDR1 SQVTM, CDR2 ANQGSEA. The CDR3 is 13 residues long. CDR3 DNA sequence: TGCAGCGCCTCCGGCCGACGCACAGATAAGCAGTATTTT. Amino acids: CSASGRRTDKQYF.

The chain combines TRBV4-3 with TRBJ2-1; D is ambiguous. There are 15 residues in the CDR3. Per germline, CDR1 LGHNA and CDR2 YSLEER. Trimming shortened V by 1 base and J by 0 bases, and 7 bases separated the two germline ends. CDR3 nucleotides: TGCGCCAGCAGCCAAGGCTCGAGCTCCTACAATGAGCAGTTCTTC. It translates to CASSQGSSSYNEQFF.

V is TRBV18 and J is TRBJ2-3; a weak D match, TRBD1 (6 bases). V was pared by 2 bases and J by 3 bases, with 15 bases between. CDR1 and CDR2 (germline): KGHSH, LQKENI. This CDR3 is 16 amino acids long. The CDR3 region is CASSPEQGWSTDTQYF. The CDR3 DNA follows: TGTGCCAGCTCACCAGAGCAGGGGTGGAGTACAGATACGCAGTATTTT. The whole variable domain, filled in from reference TRBV18 and TRBJ2-3, reads NAGVMQNPRHLVRRRGQEARLRCSPMKGHSHVYWYRQLPEEGLKFMVYLQKENIIDESGMPKERFSAEFPKEGPSILRIQQVVRGDSAAYFCASSPEQGWSTDTQYFGPGTRLTVL.

J is TRBJ1-6 and V is TRBV6-1, with D possibly being TRBD1 (5 bases). CDR1 is MNHNS and CDR2 is SASEGT in the germline V gene. With 3 bases removed from V and 10 bases from J, the gap between germline ends came to 16 bases. The CDR3 has 15 amino acids. CDR3 sequence (DNA): TGTGCCAGCAGTGACGGGCAGGGTATCGGATCACCCCTCCACTTT. Protein sequence: CASSDGQGIGSPLHF.

This clonotype has a handful of counts. The CDR3: CASSQTVRRMDSYEQYF. The CDR3 DNA sequence: TGTGCCAGCAGCCAGACGGTTAGGCGGATGGATTCCTACGAGCAGTACTTC. The chain couples TRBV7-9 to TRBJ2-7; no clear D. The CDR3 runs to 17 residues. The V gene lost 5 bases and the J gene lost 1 base, with 21 bases spanning the gap. The germline V gene has CDR1 SEHNR and CDR2 FQNEAQ (reference sequence).

This clonotype was detected only a few times. J is TRBJ1-6 and V is TRBV2; 7 nucleotides line up with TRBD1. The germline V gene encodes CDR1 SNHLY and CDR2 FYNNEI. The CDR3 is made up of 14 amino acids. Trimming at V came to 11 bases and at J to 4 bases, leaving 8 bases not matched to a gene. DNA for the CDR3: TGTGCCGCAGCCTACAGGGGTTATAATTCACCCCTCCACTTT. Translating gives CAAAYRGYNSPLHF.

This rearrangement joins TRBV5-6 to TRBJ2-5, with D unresolved. Trimming stripped 0 bases from V and 2 bases from J, with 5 bases between. CDR1 is SGHDT, CDR2 YYEEEE, per germline. There are 13 residues in the CDR3. This CDR3 reads CASSLVRQETQYF. CDR3 coding DNA: TGTGCCAGCAGCTTGGTTCGGCAAGAGACCCAGTACTTC.

This rearrangement joins TRBV6-5 to TRBJ1-1; D perhaps matches TRBD1 (6 bases). Germline CDR1 is MNHEY and CDR2 is SVGAGI. This CDR3 has 17 residues. Deletions cut 6 bases from V and 1 base from J, with 21 bases between. The CDR3 spells CASRYRRGGISNTEAFF. The CDR3 region has the DNA TGTGCCAGCAGGTATAGAAGGGGGGGCATTTCGAACACTGAAGCTTTCTTT.

The chain joins TRBV4-1 to TRBJ1-6; 11 bases align to TRBD1. The junction had 8 bases not matched to a gene; V was cut back by 6 bases and J by 1 base. Germline V lookup: CDR1 MGHRA, CDR2 YSYEKL. The CDR3 consists of 18 residues. The CDR3 DNA reads TGCGCCAGCAGTACCGTAGGGACAGGGGGATCCTATAATTCACCCCTCCACTTT. Residues: CASSTVGTGGSYNSPLHF.

This clonotype was recorded a few times. This rearrangement joins TRBV6-2 or TRBV6-3 to TRBJ2-7, with TRBD1 identical over 8 bases. The CDR3 is 13 residues long. V was pared by 5 bases and J by 1 base, with 1 base of the junction left unmatched. Germline values: CDR1 MNHEY, CDR2 SVGEGT. The CDR3 is CASSRDRSYEQYV. The CDR3 DNA follows: TGTGCCAGCAGTCGGGACAGGTCCTACGAGCAGTACGTC.

This clonotype occurred a few times. The rearrangement links TRBV2 to TRBJ2-1, with 8 bases aligning to TRBD2. Germline V gene data show CDR1 as SNHLY and CDR2 as FYNNEI. The CDR3 runs 14 residues. Unmatched junction bases numbered 6, after V lost 3 bases and J lost 8 bases. CDR3 coding DNA: TGTGCCAGCAGTGACCCGGGAGGGAGGGATGAGCAGTTCTTC. Translation: CASSDPGGRDEQFF.

V is TRBV15 and J is TRBJ1-2; D ambiguous. The germline V gene has CDR1 LNHNV and CDR2 YYDKDF (reference sequence). The CDR3 consists of 14 residues. Trimming pared 0 bases from V and 2 bases from J, leaving 7 bases between. DNA for the CDR3: TGTGCCACCAGCAGAGATCGGACCAACTATGGCTACACCTTC. Translating gives CATSRDRTNYGYTF.

This clonotype has more than one count but fewer than ten. The CDR3, as DNA: TGTGCCAGCAGCGTAGAGCATGGGGGGCGCACTGAAGCTTTCTTT. This encodes CASSVEHGGRTEAFF. V is TRBV9 and J is TRBJ1-1; tentatively, D is TRBD1 (6 bases). CDR1 SGDLS and CDR2 YYNGEE come from the germline V gene. There are 15 residues in the CDR3. Trimming pared 0 bases from V and 4 bases from J, leaving 13 bases between.

This clonotype was recorded a few times. The V call is TRBV29-1, the J call TRBJ1-4; 8 bases line up with TRBD1. The CDR3 runs to 13 residues. V shed 2 bases, J shed 8 bases, and the junction held 4 bases outside the gene matches. The V gene's germline CDR1 is SQVTM and CDR2 ANQGSEA. CDR3 sequence reads: CSVESGGKEKLFF. Here the CDR3 DNA reads TGCAGCGTTGAATCAGGGGGCAAGGAAAAACTGTTTTTT.

The chain combines TRBV19 with TRBJ2-5, with D possibly called TRBD1 or TRBD2 (7 bases each). V shed 3 bases and J shed 4 bases, with 15 bases lying between them. The CDR3 length is 15 residues. Germline assignment: CDR1 LNHDA and CDR2 SQIVND (reference sequence). CDR3 sequence: CASSIRGGRVETQYF. The CDR3 nucleotides are TGTGCCAGTAGTATCAGGGGGGGCAGGGTAGAGACCCAGTACTTC.

The chain carries TRBV20-1 and TRBJ2-5; maybe TRBD2 (6 bases). V was trimmed by 1 base and J by 7 bases, leaving 7 bases between them. This CDR3 comprises 11 residues. Germline V gene lookup returns CDR1 DFQATT and CDR2 SNEGSKA (reference sequence). The CDR3 protein is CSARVGGTQYF. The CDR3 region has the DNA TGCAGTGCTAGAGTGGGAGGGACCCAGTACTTC.